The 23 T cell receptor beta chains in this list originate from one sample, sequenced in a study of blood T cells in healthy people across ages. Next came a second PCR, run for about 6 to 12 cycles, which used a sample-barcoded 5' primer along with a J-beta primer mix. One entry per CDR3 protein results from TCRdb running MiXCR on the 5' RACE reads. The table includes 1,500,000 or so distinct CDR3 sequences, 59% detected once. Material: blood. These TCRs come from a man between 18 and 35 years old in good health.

CDR3: CSVPLAGMYNEQFF. The CDR3 DNA reads as TGCAGCGTCCCTCTAGCGGGGATGTACAATGAGCAGTTCTTC. J is TRBJ2-1 and V is TRBV29-1; 9 bases are shared with TRBD2. The CDR3 extends over 14 amino acids. V trimming: 6 bases; J trimming: 4 bases; junction bases outside the gene matches: 7. Germline values: CDR1 SQVTM, CDR2 ANQGSEA.

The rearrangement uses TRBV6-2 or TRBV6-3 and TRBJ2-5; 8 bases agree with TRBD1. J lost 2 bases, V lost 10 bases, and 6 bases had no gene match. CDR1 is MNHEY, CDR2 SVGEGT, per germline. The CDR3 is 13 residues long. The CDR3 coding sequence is TGTGCCACCGGGGACAGGATGCAAGAGACCCAGTACTTC. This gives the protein CATGDRMQETQYF.

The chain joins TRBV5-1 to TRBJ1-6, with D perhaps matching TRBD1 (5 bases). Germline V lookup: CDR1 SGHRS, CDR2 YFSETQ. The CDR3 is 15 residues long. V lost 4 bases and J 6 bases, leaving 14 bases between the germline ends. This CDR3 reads CASSTRDGLNSPLHF. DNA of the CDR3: TGCGCCAGCAGCACCCGGGACGGACTTAATTCACCCCTCCACTTT.

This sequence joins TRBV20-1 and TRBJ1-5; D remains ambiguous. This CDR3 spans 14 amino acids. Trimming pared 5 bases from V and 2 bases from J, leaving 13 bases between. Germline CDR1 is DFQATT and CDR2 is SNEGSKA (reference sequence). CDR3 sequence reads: CSASGSRGNQPQHF. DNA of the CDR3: TGCAGTGCTTCCGGGTCTCGCGGCAATCAGCCCCAGCATTTT.

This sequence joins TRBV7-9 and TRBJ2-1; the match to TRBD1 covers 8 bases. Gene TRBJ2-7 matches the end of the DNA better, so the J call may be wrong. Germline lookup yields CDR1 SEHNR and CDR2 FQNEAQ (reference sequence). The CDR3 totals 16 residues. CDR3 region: CASSSSGTGMSYEQYF. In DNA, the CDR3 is TGTGCCAGCAGCTCTTCCGGGACAGGAATGTCGTACGAGCAGTACTTC.

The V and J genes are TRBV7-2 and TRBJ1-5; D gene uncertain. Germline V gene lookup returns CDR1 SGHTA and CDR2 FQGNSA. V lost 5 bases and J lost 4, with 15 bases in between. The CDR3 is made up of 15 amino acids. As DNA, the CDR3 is TGTGCCAGCAGCAGTAACCCGGGAAAAAATCAGCCCCAGCATTTT. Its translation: CASSSNPGKNQPQHF.

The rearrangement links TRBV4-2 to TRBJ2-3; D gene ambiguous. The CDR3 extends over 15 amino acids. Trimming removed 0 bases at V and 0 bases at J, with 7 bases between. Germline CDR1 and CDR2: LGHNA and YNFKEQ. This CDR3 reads CASSQEWVSTDTQYF. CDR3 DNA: TGTGCCAGCAGCCAAGAATGGGTGAGCACAGATACGCAGTATTTT.

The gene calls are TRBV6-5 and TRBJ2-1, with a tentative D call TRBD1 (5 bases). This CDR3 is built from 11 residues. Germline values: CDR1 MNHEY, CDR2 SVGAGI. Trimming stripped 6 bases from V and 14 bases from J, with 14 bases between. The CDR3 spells CASRFQGIEFF. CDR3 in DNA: TGTGCCAGCAGGTTCCAGGGTATCGAGTTCTTC.

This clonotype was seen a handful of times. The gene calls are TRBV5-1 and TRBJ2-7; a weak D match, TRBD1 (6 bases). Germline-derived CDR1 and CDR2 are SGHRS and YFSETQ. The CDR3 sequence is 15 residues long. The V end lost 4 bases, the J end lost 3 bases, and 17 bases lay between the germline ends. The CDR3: CASSITQGTDYEQYF. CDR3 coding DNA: TGCGCCAGCAGCATAACACAGGGAACTGACTACGAGCAGTACTTC. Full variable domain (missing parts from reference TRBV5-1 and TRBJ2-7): KAGVTQTPRYLIKTRGQQVTLSCSPISGHRSVSWYQQTPGQGLQFLFEYFSETQRNKGNFPGRFSGRQFSNSRSEMNVSTLELGDSALYLCASSITQGTDYEQYFGPGTRLTVT.

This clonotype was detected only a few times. The CDR3 nucleotides are TGTGCCAGCAGCTTCACGGGGGTTGCCTACGAGCAGTACTTC. This encodes CASSFTGVAYEQYF. This chain joins TRBV5-6 and TRBJ2-7; tentatively, D is TRBD2 (6 bases). With 2 bases removed from V and 2 bases from J, the gap between germline ends came to 11 bases. The CDR3 runs to 14 residues. Germline V gene lookup returns CDR1 SGHDT and CDR2 YYEEEE.

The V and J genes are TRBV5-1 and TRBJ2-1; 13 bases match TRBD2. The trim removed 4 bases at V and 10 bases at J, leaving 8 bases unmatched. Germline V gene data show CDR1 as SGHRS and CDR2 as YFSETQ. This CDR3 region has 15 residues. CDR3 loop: CASSSPGTSGTEQFF. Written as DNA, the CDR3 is TGCGCCAGCAGCAGTCCCGGGACTAGCGGGACCGAGCAGTTCTTC.

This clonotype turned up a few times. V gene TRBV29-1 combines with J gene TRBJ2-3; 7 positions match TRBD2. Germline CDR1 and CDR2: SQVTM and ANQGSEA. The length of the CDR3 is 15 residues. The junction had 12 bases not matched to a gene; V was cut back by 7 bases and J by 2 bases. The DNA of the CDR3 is TGCAGCGCCCCTGGAGGAGCGGGGAACACAGATACGCAGTATTTT. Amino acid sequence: CSAPGGAGNTDTQYF.

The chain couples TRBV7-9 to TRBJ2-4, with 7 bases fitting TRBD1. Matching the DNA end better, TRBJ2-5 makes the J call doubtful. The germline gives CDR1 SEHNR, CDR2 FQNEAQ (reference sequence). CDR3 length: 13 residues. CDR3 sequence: CASATGQAETQYF. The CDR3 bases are TGTGCCAGCGCGACAGGGCAGGCAGAGACCCAGTACTTC.

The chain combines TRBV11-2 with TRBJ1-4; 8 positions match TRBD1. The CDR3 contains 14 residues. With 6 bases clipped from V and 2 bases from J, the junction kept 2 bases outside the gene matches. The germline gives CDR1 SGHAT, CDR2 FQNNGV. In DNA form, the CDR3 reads TGTGCCAGCAGGACAGGGGACACTAATGAAAAACTGTTTTTT. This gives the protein CASRTGDTNEKLFF.

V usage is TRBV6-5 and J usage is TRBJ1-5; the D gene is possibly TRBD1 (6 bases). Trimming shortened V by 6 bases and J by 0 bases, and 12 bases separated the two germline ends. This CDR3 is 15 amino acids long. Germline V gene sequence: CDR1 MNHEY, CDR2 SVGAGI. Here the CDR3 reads CASRKGQISNQPQHF. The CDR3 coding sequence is TGTGCCAGCAGAAAAGGACAGATTAGCAATCAGCCCCAGCATTTT.

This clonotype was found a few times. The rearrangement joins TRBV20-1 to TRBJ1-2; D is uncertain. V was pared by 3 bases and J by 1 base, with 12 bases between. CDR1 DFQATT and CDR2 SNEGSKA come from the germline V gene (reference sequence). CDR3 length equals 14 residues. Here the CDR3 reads CSASGVGFNYGYTF. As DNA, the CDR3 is TGCAGTGCTAGCGGAGTAGGATTTAACTATGGCTACACCTTC.

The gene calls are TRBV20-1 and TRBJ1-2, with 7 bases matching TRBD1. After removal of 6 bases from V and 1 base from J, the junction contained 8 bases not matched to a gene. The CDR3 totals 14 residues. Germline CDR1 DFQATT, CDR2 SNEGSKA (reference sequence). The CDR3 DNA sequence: TGCAGTGCCGACCGACAGGGAATTAACTATGGCTACACCTTC. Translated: CSADRQGINYGYTF.

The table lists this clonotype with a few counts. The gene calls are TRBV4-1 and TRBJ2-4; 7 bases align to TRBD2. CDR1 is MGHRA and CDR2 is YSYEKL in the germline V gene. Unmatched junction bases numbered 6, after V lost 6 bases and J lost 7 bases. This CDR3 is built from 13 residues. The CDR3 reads CASSLGEGNIQYF. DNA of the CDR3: TGCGCCAGCAGTCTCGGGGAGGGGAACATTCAGTACTTC.

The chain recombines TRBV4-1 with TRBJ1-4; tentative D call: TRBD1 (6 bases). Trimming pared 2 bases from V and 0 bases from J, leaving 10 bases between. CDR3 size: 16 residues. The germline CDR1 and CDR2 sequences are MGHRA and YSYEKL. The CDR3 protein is CASSQRTVATNEKLFF. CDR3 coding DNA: TGCGCCAGCAGCCAACGGACAGTAGCAACTAATGAAAAACTGTTTTTT.

CDR3 DNA: TGTGCCAGCAGTACCCAGCCCGGACAGCCCTACGAGCAGTACTTC. This translates into CASSTQPGQPYEQYF. The chain is built from TRBV6-2 or TRBV6-3 and TRBJ2-7, with D perhaps matching TRBD1 (6 bases). The CDR3 has 15 residues. Looked up from germline, CDR1 is MNHEY and CDR2 is SVGEGT. Trimming took 5 bases from V and 2 from J, leaving 16 bases between them.

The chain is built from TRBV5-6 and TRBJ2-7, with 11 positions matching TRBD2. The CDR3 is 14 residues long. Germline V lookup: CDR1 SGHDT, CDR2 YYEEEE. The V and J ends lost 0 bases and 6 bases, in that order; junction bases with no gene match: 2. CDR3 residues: CASSLDTSGSEQYF. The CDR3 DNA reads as TGTGCCAGCAGCTTGGATACTAGCGGGAGCGAGCAGTACTTC.

The CDR3 DNA follows: TGTGCCTGGAGTGTACACTTTGGAGAGACCCAGTACTTC. Translated: CAWSVHFGETQYF. The chain is built from TRBV30 and TRBJ2-4, with D hard to call. The DNA end lines up better with TRBJ2-5; the J call may be wrong. This CDR3 comprises 13 residues. Germline lookup yields CDR1 GTSNPN and CDR2 SVGIG (reference sequence).

In DNA form, the CDR3 reads TGTGCCAGCAGGGGACTAGCGGGAGGGAATGAGCAGTTCTTC. Protein sequence: CASRGLAGGNEQFF. The chain has TRBV2 and TRBJ2-1, with TRBD2 identical over 16 bases. Germline V gene sequence: CDR1 SNHLY, CDR2 FYNNEI. V was clipped by 6 bases and J by 7 bases; unmatched bases: 0. This CDR3 spans 14 amino acids.